This T cell receptor (beta chain) was recorded in a study of T cells in Graves' hyperthyroidism and ophthalmopathy. What was amplified from RNA transcripts were TCR beta CDR3 regions. HTBI primers were employed in a first-round RT-PCR of the TCR CDR3. MiXCR, run by TCRdb on the multiplex PCR reads, gives a single entry per CDR3 protein. This repertoire shows about 840,000 distinct CDR3 sequences, around 39% found once; its top ten account for 8.9%. Concerning this clonotype: This may come from a read error, since a much larger clone is one base off.

The sequence derives from a man aged 18 to 30 with Graves' hyperthyroidism. The sample comprised blood.

The chain's CDR3 is CSVGGVPYEQYF. The CDR3 nucleotides are TGCAGCGTTGGAGGGGTTCCCTACGAGCAGTACTTC. The gene calls are TRBV29-1 and TRBJ2-7; D may correspond to TRBD1 or TRBD2 (5 bases each). This CDR3 is 12 amino acids long. Germline V gene sequence: CDR1 SQVTM, CDR2 ANQGSEA. Trimming shortened V by 4 bases and J by 2 bases, and 9 bases separated the two germline ends.